A selection of T cell receptor beta chains follows, all from one sample in a study of shared clonotypes between healthy human individuals. Sequenced by immunoSEQ multiplex PCR; TCRdb stores in-frame clones only, minus some. Of roughly 2.2 million clones listed, just over 90% are singletons. What was sequenced was naive CD4+ T cells from PBMCs. The receptors derive from a man aged 18 to 29 in good health. Some clones in this sample may be carry-over from other donors' samples. Each CDR3 is given with its conserved first and last residue. The order of the fields is V gene, J gene, D gene, CDR3 length, CDR3 protein. The D gene is left open where the match is weak.

V: TRBV30
J: TRBJ1-3
D: -
length: 13
CDR3: CAWAGSSGNTIYF

V: TRBV7-2
J: TRBJ2-1
D: TRBD2
length: 16
CDR3: CASSAPSGRVSGEQFF

V: TRBV14
J: TRBJ2-1
D: -
length: 14
CDR3: CASSQAGGALSWFF

V: TRBV28
J: TRBJ1-5
D: TRBD1
length: 14
CDR3: CASRPGQDNQPQHF

V: TRBV25-1
J: TRBJ2-3
D: -
length: 14
CDR3: CASSEAGALKTQYF

V: TRBV7-2
J: TRBJ2-3
D: -
length: 14
CDR3: CASSPQAALDTQYF

V: TRBV5-5
J: TRBJ1-5
D: TRBD1
length: 14
CDR3: CASSFGQGTQPQHF

V: TRBV4-1
J: TRBJ2-7
D: TRBD1
length: 18
CDR3: CASSPRTFRDRGSYEQYF

V: TRBV2
J: TRBJ2-1
D: TRBD2
length: 16
CDR3: CASRTLTSATYNEQFF

V: TRBV11-2
J: TRBJ2-2
D: -
length: 14
CDR3: CASSLDRNTGELFF

V: TRBV15
J: TRBJ2-1
D: TRBD2
length: 19
CDR3: CATSSPGASGRLPYNEQFF

V: TRBV6-1
J: TRBJ2-3
D: -
length: 15
CDR3: CASSEGIIGTDTQYF

V: TRBV4-1
J: TRBJ2-3
D: -
length: 13
CDR3: CASSPHGADTQYF

V: TRBV6-1
J: TRBJ2-5
D: -
length: 11
CDR3: CASSDGATQYF

V: TRBV9
J: TRBJ2-1
D: TRBD2
length: 19
CDR3: CASTELAGAFPRSYNEQFF

V: TRBV2
J: TRBJ2-3
D: -
length: 14
CDR3: CASSEGQGGDTQYF

V: TRBV28
J: TRBJ1-4
D: TRBD1
length: 15
CDR3: CASSPTGTGNEKLFF

V: TRBV15
J: TRBJ2-2
D: TRBD2
length: 17
CDR3: CATSRGEAGDSTGELFF

V: TRBV5-8
J: TRBJ2-5
D: -
length: 14
CDR3: CASSHDREEETQYF

V: TRBV7-8
J: TRBJ1-1
D: TRBD1
length: 15
CDR3: CASSLRAGGPTEAFF

V: TRBV6-5
J: TRBJ1-1
D: -
length: 15
CDR3: CASTSLSGPNTEAFF

V: TRBV9
J: TRBJ2-1
D: -
length: 14
CDR3: CASSSTYSGWEQFF

V: TRBV9
J: TRBJ1-2
D: -
length: 12
CDR3: CASSVSSYGYTF

V: TRBV7-8
J: TRBJ1-3
D: -
length: 14
CDR3: CASSFQGFGNTIYF

V: TRBV27
J: TRBJ2-7
D: -
length: 14
CDR3: CASRSGRQTDGQYF

V: TRBV7-6
J: TRBJ2-1
D: TRBD1
length: 13
CDR3: CASDRAAYNEQFF

V: TRBV29-1
J: TRBJ2-4
D: TRBD2
length: 16
CDR3: CSVVLGTSGAKNIQYF

V: TRBV20-1
J: TRBJ2-7
D: TRBD2
length: 11
CDR3: CSAGRGLEQYF

V: TRBV2
J: TRBJ2-7
D: TRBD1
length: 15
CDR3: CASRNRDRGTHEQYF

V: TRBV11-2
J: TRBJ2-7
D: -
length: 12
CDR3: CASSFGMIEQYF

V: TRBV11-2
J: TRBJ2-5
D: -
length: 14
CDR3: CARYKLAVQETQYF

V: TRBV10-1
J: TRBJ1-5
D: -
length: 14
CDR3: CASSAGPGDQPQHF

V: TRBV28
J: TRBJ2-1
D: -
length: 11
CDR3: CASSLEGEQFF

V: TRBV19
J: TRBJ1-2
D: TRBD1
length: 15
CDR3: CASSIRQGFRDGYTF

V: TRBV7-2
J: TRBJ1-1
D: -
length: 16
CDR3: CASSLRFGRYNTEAFF

V: TRBV5-4
J: TRBJ2-1
D: -
length: 15
CDR3: CASSLAKYLGNEQFF

V: TRBV5-6
J: TRBJ2-5
D: -
length: 15
CDR3: CASSLLRGQEETQYF

V: TRBV28
J: TRBJ1-1
D: -
length: 18
CDR3: CASSSYYDRWAMNTEAFF

V: TRBV27
J: TRBJ2-2
D: TRBD1
length: 16
CDR3: CASSLSGQDNTGELFF

V: TRBV10-3
J: TRBJ2-7
D: TRBD2
length: 15
CDR3: CAISESMSGSYEQYF

V: TRBV4-2
J: TRBJ1-4
D: -
length: 18
CDR3: CASSQDSVRGNTNEKLFF

V: TRBV4-1
J: TRBJ2-5
D: -
length: 13
CDR3: CASSQVYVETQYF

V: TRBV7-2
J: TRBJ2-1
D: -
length: 16
CDR3: CASSRGGYPTYNEQFF

V: TRBV10-2
J: TRBJ1-5
D: -
length: 15
CDR3: CASSERHMSNQPQHF

V: TRBV9
J: TRBJ2-7
D: TRBD2
length: 13
CDR3: CASTEGSSGRAYF

V: TRBV18
J: TRBJ1-3
D: TRBD1
length: 15
CDR3: CASSPLQGAGNTIYF

V: TRBV18
J: TRBJ1-5
D: -
length: 19
CDR3: CASSGPWGARGAQSAPVHF

V: TRBV29-1
J: TRBJ2-3
D: -
length: 13
CDR3: CSVSWGAPDTQYF

V: TRBV27
J: TRBJ2-2
D: -
length: 14
CDR3: CASSSNFGTGELFF

V: TRBV28
J: TRBJ1-4
D: TRBD1
length: 13
CDR3: CASRPGQGNQLFF

V: TRBV9
J: TRBJ2-5
D: -
length: 14
CDR3: CASSVESAGETQYF

V: TRBV7-6
J: TRBJ2-1
D: -
length: 13
CDR3: CASSLGSVGEQFF

V: TRBV5-1
J: TRBJ2-5
D: -
length: 15
CDR3: CASSLVPGGRETQYF

V: TRBV4-2
J: TRBJ2-2
D: -
length: 15
CDR3: CASSRTRRNTGELFF

V: TRBV10-3
J: TRBJ1-5
D: TRBD1
length: 18
CDR3: CAISESTQGAVGNQPQHF

V: TRBV10-3
J: TRBJ1-5
D: TRBD1
length: 15
CDR3: CAISPRDRGQQPQHF

V: TRBV29-1
J: TRBJ1-1
D: -
length: 14
CDR3: CSVAGLLMNTEAFF

V: TRBV18
J: TRBJ2-7
D: TRBD1
length: 15
CDR3: CASSQGQGPNYEQYF

V: TRBV28
J: TRBJ1-5
D: -
length: 14
CDR3: CASMTATHNQPQHF